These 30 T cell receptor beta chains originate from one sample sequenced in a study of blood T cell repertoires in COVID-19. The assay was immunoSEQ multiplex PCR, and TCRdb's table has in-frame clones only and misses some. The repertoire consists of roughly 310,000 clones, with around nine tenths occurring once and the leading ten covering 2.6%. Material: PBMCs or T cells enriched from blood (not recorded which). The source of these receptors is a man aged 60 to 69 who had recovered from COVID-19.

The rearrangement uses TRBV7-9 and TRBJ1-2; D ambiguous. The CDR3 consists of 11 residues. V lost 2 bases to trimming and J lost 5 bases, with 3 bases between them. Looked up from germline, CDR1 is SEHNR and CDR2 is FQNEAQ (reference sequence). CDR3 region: CASSLLYGYTF. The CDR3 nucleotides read TGTGCCAGCAGCTTATTATATGGCTACACCTTC. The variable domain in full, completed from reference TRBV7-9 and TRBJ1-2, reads DTGVSQNPRHKITKRGQNVTFRCDPISEHNRLYWYRQTLGQGPEFLTYFQNEAQLEKSRLLSDRFSAERPKGSFSTLEIQRTEQGDSAMYLCASSLLYGYTFGSGTRLTVV.

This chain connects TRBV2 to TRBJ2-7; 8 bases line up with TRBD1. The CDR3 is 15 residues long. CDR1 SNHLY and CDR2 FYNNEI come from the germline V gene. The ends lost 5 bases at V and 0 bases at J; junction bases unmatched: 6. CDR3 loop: CASSPQGANSYEQYF. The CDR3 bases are TGTGCCAGCAGTCCCCAGGGGGCTAACTCCTACGAGCAGTACTTC.

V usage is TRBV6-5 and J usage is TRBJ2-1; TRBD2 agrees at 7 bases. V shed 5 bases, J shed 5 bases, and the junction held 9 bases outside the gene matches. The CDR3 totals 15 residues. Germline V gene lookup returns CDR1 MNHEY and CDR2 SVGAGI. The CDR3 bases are TGTGCCAGCAGTCCTCCTTTGCGGGGGAACAATGAGCAGTTCTTC. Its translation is CASSPPLRGNNEQFF.

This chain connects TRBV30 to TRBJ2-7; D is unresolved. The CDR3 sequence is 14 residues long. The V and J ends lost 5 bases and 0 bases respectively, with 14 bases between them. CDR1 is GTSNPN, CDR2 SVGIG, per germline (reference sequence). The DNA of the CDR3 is TGTGCCTGGGGGGATTGGCGGAGCTCCTACGAGCAGTACTTC. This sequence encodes CAWGDWRSSYEQYF.

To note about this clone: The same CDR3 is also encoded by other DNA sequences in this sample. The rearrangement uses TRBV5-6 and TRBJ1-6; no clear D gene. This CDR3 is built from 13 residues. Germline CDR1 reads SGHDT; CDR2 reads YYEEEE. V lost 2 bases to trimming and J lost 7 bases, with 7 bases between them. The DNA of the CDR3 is TGTGCCAGCAGCTTTGGCCGAAATTCACCCCTCCACTTT. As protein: CASSFGRNSPLHF. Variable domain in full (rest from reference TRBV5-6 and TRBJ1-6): DAGVTQSPTHLIKTRGQQVTLRCSPKSGHDTVSWYQQALGQGPQFIFQYYEEEERQRGNFPDRFSGHQFPNYSSELNVNALLLGDSALYLCASSFGRNSPLHFGNGTRLTVT.

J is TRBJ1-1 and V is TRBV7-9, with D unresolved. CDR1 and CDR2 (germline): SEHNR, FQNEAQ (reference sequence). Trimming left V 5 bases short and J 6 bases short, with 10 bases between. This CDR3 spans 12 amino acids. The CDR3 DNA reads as TGTGCCAGCAGCCCCGGCGGGGCTGAAGCTTTCTTT. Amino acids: CASSPGGAEAFF.

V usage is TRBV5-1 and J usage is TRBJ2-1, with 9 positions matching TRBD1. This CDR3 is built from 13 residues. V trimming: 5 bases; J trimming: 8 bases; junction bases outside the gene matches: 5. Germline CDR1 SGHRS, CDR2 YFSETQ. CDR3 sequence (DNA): TGCGCCAGCAGGGGACAGGGAAGGGATGAGCAGTTCTTC. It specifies CASRGQGRDEQFF.

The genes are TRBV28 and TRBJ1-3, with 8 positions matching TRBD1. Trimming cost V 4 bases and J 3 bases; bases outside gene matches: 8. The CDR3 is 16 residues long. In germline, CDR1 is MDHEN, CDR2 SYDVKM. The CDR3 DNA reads TGTGCCAGCAGTTCGGGTCAGGGGGCCAGTGGAAACACCATATATTTT. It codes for CASSSGQGASGNTIYF.

CDR3 sequence (DNA): TGTGCCAGCAGCTTTGCGGGAGCAGATACGCAGTATTTT. Encoded protein: CASSFAGADTQYF. The V gene is TRBV11-3, the J gene TRBJ2-3; 7 positions agree with TRBD2. V trimming: 3 bases; J trimming: 4 bases; junction bases outside the gene matches: 1. CDR1 is SGHNT, CDR2 YENEEA, per germline. The CDR3 runs 13 residues.

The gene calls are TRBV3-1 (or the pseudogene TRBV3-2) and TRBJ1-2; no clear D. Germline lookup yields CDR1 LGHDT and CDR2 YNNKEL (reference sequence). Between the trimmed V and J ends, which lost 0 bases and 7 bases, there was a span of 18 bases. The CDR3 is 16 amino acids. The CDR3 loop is CASSQEVFSREIGYTF. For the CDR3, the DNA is TGTGCCAGCAGCCAAGAGGTCTTTTCCCGCGAAATTGGCTACACCTTC.

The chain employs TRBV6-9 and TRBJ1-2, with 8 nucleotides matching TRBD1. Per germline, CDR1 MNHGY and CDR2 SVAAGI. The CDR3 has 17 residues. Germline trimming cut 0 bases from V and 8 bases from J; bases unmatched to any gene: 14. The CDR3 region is CASSYSTERDRPYGYTF. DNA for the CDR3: TGTGCCAGCAGTTATTCTACGGAAAGGGACAGGCCTTACGGCTACACCTTC.

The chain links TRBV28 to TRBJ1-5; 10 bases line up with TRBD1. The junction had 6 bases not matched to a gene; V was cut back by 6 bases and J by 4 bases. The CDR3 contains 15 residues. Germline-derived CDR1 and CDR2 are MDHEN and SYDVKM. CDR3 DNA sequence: TGTGCCAGCAGGCAGCCGGGACAGGGGAATCAGCCCCAGCATTTT. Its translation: CASRQPGQGNQPQHF. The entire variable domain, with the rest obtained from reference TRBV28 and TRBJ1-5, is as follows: DVKVTQSSRYLVKRTGEKVFLECVQDMDHENMFWYRQDPGLGLRLIYFSYDVKMKEKGDIPEGYSVSREKKERFSLILESASTNQTSMYLCASRQPGQGNQPQHFGDGTRLSIL.

The CDR3 loop reads CSASAPGVKGYTF. The CDR3 DNA sequence: TGCAGTGCTAGTGCACCAGGGGTGAAGGGCTACACCTTC. The chain recombines TRBV20-1 with TRBJ1-2; perhaps TRBD1 as D (6 bases). CDR1 and CDR2 from the germline V gene are DFQATT and SNEGSKA (reference sequence). V was trimmed by 3 bases and J by 8 bases, leaving 16 bases between them. The CDR3 consists of 13 residues.

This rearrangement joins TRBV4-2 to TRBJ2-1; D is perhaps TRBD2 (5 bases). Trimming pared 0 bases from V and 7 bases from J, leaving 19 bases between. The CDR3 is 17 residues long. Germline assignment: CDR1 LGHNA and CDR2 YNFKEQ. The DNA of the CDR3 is TGTGCCAGCAGCCAAGACCCTGACTATCCCGGGGTTAATGAGCAGTTCTTC. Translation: CASSQDPDYPGVNEQFF.

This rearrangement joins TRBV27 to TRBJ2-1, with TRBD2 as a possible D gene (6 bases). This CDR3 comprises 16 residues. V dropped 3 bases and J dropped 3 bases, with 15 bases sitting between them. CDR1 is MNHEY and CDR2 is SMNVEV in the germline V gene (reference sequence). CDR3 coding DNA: TGTGCCAGCAGTTTCCGTAGCGGCTTCGGCTACAATGAGCAGTTCTTC. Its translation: CASSFRSGFGYNEQFF.

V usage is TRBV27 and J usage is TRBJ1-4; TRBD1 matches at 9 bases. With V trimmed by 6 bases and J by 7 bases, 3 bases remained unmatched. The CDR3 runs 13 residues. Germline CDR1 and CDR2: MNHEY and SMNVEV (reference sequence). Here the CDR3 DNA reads TGTGCCAGCAGGCGACAGGGGGTTGAAAAACTGTTTTTT. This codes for CASRRQGVEKLFF. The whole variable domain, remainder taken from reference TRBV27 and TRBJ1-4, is EAQVTQNPRYLITVTGKKLTVTCSQNMNHEYMSWYRQDPGLGLRQIYYSMNVEVTDKGDVPEGYKVSRKEKRNFPLILESPSPNQTSLYFCASRRQGVEKLFFGSGTQLSVL.

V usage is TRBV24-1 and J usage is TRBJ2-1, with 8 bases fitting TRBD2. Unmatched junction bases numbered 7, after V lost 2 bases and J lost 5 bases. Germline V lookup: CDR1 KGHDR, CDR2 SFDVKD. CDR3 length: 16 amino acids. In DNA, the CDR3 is TGTGCCACCAGTGATTCGGCGGGGGGAACCGACAATGAGCAGTTCTTC. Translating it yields CATSDSAGGTDNEQFF.

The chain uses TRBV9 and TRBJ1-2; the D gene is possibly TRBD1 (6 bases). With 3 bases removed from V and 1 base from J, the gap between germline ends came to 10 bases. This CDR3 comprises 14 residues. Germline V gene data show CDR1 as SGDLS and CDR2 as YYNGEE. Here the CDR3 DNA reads TGTGCCAGCAGCGGGACAGCTTATAACTATGGCTACACCTTC. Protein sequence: CASSGTAYNYGYTF.

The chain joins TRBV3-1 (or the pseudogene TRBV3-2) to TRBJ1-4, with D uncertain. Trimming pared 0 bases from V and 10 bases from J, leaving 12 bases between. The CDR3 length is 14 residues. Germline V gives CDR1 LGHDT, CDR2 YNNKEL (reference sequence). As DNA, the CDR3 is TGTGCCAGCAGCCAAGAAAAGTGGTCCGGAAAACTGTTTTTT. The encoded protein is CASSQEKWSGKLFF.

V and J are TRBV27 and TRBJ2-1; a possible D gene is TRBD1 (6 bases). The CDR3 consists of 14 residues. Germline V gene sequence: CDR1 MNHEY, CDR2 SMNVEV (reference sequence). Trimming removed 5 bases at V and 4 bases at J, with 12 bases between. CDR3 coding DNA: TGTGCCAGCAGTAAGTGGACAGAGTACAATGAGCAGTTCTTC. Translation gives CASSKWTEYNEQFF.

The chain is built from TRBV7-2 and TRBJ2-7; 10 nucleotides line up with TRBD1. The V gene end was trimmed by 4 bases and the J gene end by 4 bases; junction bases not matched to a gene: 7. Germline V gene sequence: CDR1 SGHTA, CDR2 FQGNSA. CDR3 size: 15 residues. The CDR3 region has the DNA TGTGCCAGCAGCTACTTTCCGGGACAGGGGTACGAGCAGTACTTC. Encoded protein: CASSYFPGQGYEQYF.

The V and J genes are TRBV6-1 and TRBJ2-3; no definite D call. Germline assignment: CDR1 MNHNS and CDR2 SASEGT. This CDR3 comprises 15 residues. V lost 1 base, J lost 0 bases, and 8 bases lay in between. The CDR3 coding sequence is TGTGCCAGCAGTGAAGTAGGCGGAAGCACAGATACGCAGTATTTT. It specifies CASSEVGGSTDTQYF.

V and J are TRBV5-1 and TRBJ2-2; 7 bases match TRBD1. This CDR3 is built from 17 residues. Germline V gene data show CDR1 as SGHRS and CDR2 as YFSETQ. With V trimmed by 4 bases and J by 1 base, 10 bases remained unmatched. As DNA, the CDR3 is TGCGCCAGCAGCCATTCACAGGGGCCATTGAACACCGGGGAGCTGTTTTTT. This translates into CASSHSQGPLNTGELFF.

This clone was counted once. CDR3 DNA: TGCGCCAGCAGCTTGGCAGGACTAGAGCACCAAGAGACCCAGTACTTC. Translation gives CASSLAGLEHQETQYF. This chain connects TRBV5-1 to TRBJ2-5; 7 bases align to TRBD2. CDR1 is SGHRS, CDR2 YFSETQ, per germline. After removal of 0 bases from V and 0 bases from J, the junction contained 5 bases not matched to a gene. This CDR3 region has 16 residues.

CDR3 coding DNA: TGTGCCAGCAGCCCTGCCTACGAGCAGTACTTC. It specifies CASSPAYEQYF. The V gene is TRBV9, the J gene TRBJ2-7, with D unclear. The CDR3 length is 11 residues. CDR1 SGDLS and CDR2 YYNGEE come from the germline V gene. The V end lost 4 bases, the J end lost 2 bases, and 4 bases lay between the germline ends.

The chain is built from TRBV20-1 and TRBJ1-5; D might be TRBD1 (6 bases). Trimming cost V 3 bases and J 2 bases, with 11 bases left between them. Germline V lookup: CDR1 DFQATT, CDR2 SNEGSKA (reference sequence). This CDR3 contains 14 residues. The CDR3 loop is CSASKGVRNQPQHF. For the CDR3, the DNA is TGCAGTGCTAGTAAGGGGGTCCGCAATCAGCCCCAGCATTTT.

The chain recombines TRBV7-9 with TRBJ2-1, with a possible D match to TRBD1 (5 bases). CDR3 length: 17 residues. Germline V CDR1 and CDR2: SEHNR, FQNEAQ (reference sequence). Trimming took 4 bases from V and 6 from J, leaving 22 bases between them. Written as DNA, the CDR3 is TGTGCCAGCAGCTCGCCCCCCCAGGGCCAGGTGCGCAATGAGCAGTTCTTC. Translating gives CASSSPPQGQVRNEQFF.

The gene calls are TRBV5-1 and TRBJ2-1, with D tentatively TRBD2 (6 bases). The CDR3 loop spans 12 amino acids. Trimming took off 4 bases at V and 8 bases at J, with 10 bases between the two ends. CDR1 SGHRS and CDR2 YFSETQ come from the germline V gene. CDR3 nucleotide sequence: TGCGCCAGCAGCGGCAGGGAGGATGAGCAGTTCTTC. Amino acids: CASSGREDEQFF.

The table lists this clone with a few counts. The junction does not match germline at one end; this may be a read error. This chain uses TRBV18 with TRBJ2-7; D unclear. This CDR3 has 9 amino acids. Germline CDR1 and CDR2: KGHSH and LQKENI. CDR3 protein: CASSPKLHF. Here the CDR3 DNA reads TGTGCCAGCTCACCCAAGCTACACTTC.

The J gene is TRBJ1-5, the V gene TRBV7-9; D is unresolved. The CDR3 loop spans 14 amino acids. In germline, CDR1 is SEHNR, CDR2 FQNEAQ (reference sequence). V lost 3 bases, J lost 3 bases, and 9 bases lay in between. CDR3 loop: CASSLGDLNQPQHF. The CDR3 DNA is TGTGCCAGCAGCTTGGGAGACCTCAATCAGCCCCAGCATTTT.